The 9 T cell receptor beta chains in this list originate from one sample, sequenced in a study of blood T cell repertoires in COVID-19. Measured with immunoSEQ multiplex PCR; TCRdb has only the in-frame clones, and not every one. The data contain 35,000 to 40,000 clones, just under 75% of them singletons. The sample was peripheral blood. The receptors come from a man aged 70-80 years with COVID-19, enrolled during active disease.

This chain uses TRBV5-1 with TRBJ1-6; possibly TRBD1 for D (5 bases). This CDR3 has 15 residues. Per the germline V gene, CDR1 is SGHRS and CDR2 is YFSETQ. Trimming took 0 bases from V and 6 from J, leaving 10 bases between them. The CDR3 DNA sequence: TGCGCCAGCAGCTTGGAGACAGCGCTTAATTCACCCCTCCACTTT. Residues: CASSLETALNSPLHF.

The chain is built from TRBV2 and TRBJ2-1, with D possibly TRBD1 on 5 matching bases. Trimming took off 5 bases at V and 7 bases at J, with 18 bases between the two ends. The CDR3 has 15 amino acids. Germline loops: CDR1 SNHLY, CDR2 FYNNEI. CDR3 loop: CASSQRGRAGNEQFF. Here the CDR3 DNA reads TGTGCCAGCAGTCAGAGAGGCAGGGCAGGGAATGAGCAGTTCTTC.

The V gene is TRBV18, the J gene TRBJ2-5; TRBD1 might be the D (5 bases). Germline V gives CDR1 KGHSH, CDR2 LQKENI. The V gene lost 3 bases and the J gene lost 4 bases, with 15 bases spanning the gap. The length of the CDR3 is 15 residues. CDR3 sequence (DNA): TGTGCCAGCTCACCTTTAGGGGCATCTGGAGAGACCCAGTACTTC. Its translation is CASSPLGASGETQYF.

The V and J genes are TRBV27 and TRBJ2-7; weak D call: TRBD2 (6 bases). Between the trimmed V and J ends, which lost 2 bases and 3 bases, there was a span of 14 bases. Germline values: CDR1 MNHEY, CDR2 SMNVEV (reference sequence). CDR3 length equals 15 residues. This chain's CDR3 is CASSLSSGRNYEQYF. In DNA, the CDR3 is TGTGCCAGCAGTTTAAGTTCGGGGAGGAACTACGAGCAGTACTTC.

The CDR3 reads CASSFYRGGELFF. The CDR3, as DNA: TGTGCCAGCAGCTTCTACAGGGGGGGGGAGCTGTTTTTT. The gene calls are TRBV5-4 and TRBJ2-2; TRBD1 matches at 8 bases. Trimming took 2 bases from V and 8 from J; bases not matched to a gene: 2. In germline, CDR1 is SGHNT, CDR2 YYREEE (reference sequence). The CDR3 runs 13 residues.

This chain links TRBV4-3 with TRBJ2-2; D is possibly TRBD2 (6 bases). CDR1 LGHNA and CDR2 YSLEER come from the germline V gene. Trimming cost V 0 bases and J 5 bases, with 13 bases left between them. This CDR3 has 16 amino acids. Written as DNA, the CDR3 is TGCGCCAGCAGCCAAGAACCCGGGGGTTTAACCGGGGAGCTGTTTTTT. Protein: CASSQEPGGLTGELFF.

The gene calls are TRBV27 and TRBJ1-5, with 8 bases fitting TRBD1. CDR3 length: 17 amino acids. With 5 bases clipped from V and 0 bases from J, the junction kept 9 bases outside the gene matches. The germline V gene encodes CDR1 MNHEY and CDR2 SMNVEV (reference sequence). The CDR3, as DNA: TGTGCCAGCAGTCCCTGGACAGGGACCCTTAGCAATCAGCCCCAGCATTTT. Protein product: CASSPWTGTLSNQPQHF.

The chain has TRBV5-1 and TRBJ2-7; a weak D match, TRBD1 (6 bases). CDR3 length: 15 amino acids. Per germline, CDR1 SGHRS and CDR2 YFSETQ. V lost 3 bases to trimming and J lost 2 bases, with 15 bases between them. The CDR3 here is CASSWDTRTAYEQYF. The CDR3 DNA reads TGCGCCAGCAGCTGGGACACTCGGACAGCCTACGAGCAGTACTTC.

The chain joins TRBV7-6 to TRBJ2-2, with 11 bases matching TRBD2. The CDR3 has 16 amino acids. Germline V gene sequence: CDR1 SGHVS, CDR2 FNYEAQ. V gave up 4 bases and J gave up 7 bases; unmatched junction bases: 8. Here the CDR3 DNA reads TGTGCCAGCAGCTCCGCTACTAGCGGGAGACTCGGGGAGCTGTTTTTT. Amino acids: CASSSATSGRLGELFF.